This entry concerns a single TCR beta chain. These data are taken from a study of T cell responses to AZD1222 COVID-19 vaccine. The method was immunoSEQ multiplex PCR; TCRdb's version includes in-frame clones alone and lacks a portion of them. The clone table shows around 140,000 clones, with the ten largest holding 2% to 2.5%. The CDR3 length is 15 residues. Trimming cost V 4 bases and J 4 bases; bases outside gene matches: 5. The germline V gene encodes CDR1 LGHNA and CDR2 YSLEER. The sequence came from an adult in good health. What was sequenced was peripheral blood. The chain joins TRBV4-3 to TRBJ1-2, with 11 bases aligning to TRBD1. CDR3 sequence reads: CASSLGTGGIYGYTF. The CDR3 coding sequence is TGCGCCAGCAGCCTCGGGACAGGGGGTATCTATGGCTACACCTTC.